This TCR beta chain derives from a study of regulatory T cells in long-lasting Graves disease. Study findings and constraints: The sample size was small, and this may have reduced accuracy.

V was cut by 4 bases and J by 5 bases, with 10 bases left in between. Per the germline V gene, CDR1 is SGHDT and CDR2 is YYEEEE. The CDR3 contains 12 residues. The authors built TCR beta libraries using iRepertoire HTBI primers and Arm-PCR of CDR3 regions. MiXCR, run by TCRdb on the multiplex PCR reads, gives a single entry per CDR3 protein. The table includes around 340,000 distinct CDR3 sequences, about 18% detected once. Regarding this clonotype: Its target is not known.

Time point noted: persistent/refractory GD, antithyroid drugs over 5 years with positive TRAb. RNA from PBMCs was the source of the TCR library. Patients came through an endocrinology department, and that department was in Xi'an, China. With EDTA tubes as the receptacles, approximately 10 milliliters of peripheral blood were drawn. The V gene is TRBV5-6, the J gene TRBJ2-7, with D unresolved. This specimen was peripheral blood mononuclear cells (PBMCs), taken when the disease was refractory, from a patient treated with antithyroid drugs. The TCR comes from a female donor with Graves disease. CDR3 nucleotide sequence: TGTGCCAGCAGCCTGACGCGGAACGAGCAGTACTTC. This codes for CASSLTRNEQYF. The whole variable domain, remainder taken from reference TRBV5-6 and TRBJ2-7, is DAGVTQSPTHLIKTRGQQVTLRCSPKSGHDTVSWYQQALGQGPQFIFQYYEEEERQRGNFPDRFSGHQFPNYSSELNVNALLLGDSALYLCASSLTRNEQYFGPGTRLTVT.